This T cell receptor (beta chain) was recovered during a study of blood T cell repertoires in COVID-19. V shed 5 bases, J shed 0 bases, and the junction held 7 bases outside the gene matches. The CDR3 runs 15 residues. In germline, CDR1 is SGHNT, CDR2 YENEEA. The table came from immunoSEQ multiplex PCR; TCRdb's copy has only in-frame clones and leaves some out. The table lists about 230,000 clones, 80% to 90% of them singletons. The V and J genes are TRBV11-3 and TRBJ2-7; 7 bases are a match to TRBD1. The TCR sequence derives from a man in his forties with acute or convalescent COVID-19. Material for sequencing was peripheral blood. The CDR3 loop reads CASSAQQGSSYEQYF. DNA of the CDR3: TGTGCCAGCAGCGCCCAACAGGGGAGCTCCTACGAGCAGTACTTC.